This T cell receptor beta chain was captured by sequencing in a study of blood T cell repertoires in COVID-19. Looking at the study overall: Specimens from acute and convalescent COVID-19 originated in the United States, Italy and Spain. T cells, B-cell-depleted T cells, or PBMCs provided the cDNA or gDNA that served as material.

Original processing notes: Amplified reference gene primers provided the basis for estimating nucleated cell counts. TCRdb's copy holds only in-frame clones and misses some; the assay was immunoSEQ multiplex PCR. Clonal size and the V and J genes are those of that table, whereas D and trimming came from the DNA. The repertoire holds 150,000 or so clones, with 90% as singletons. This TCR was recovered from a man in his fifties or sixties with acute or convalescent COVID-19. Sequencing was done on a sample of peripheral blood.

DNA of the CDR3: TGTGCCAGCAGCTTGACAGGGGGGAACACCGGGGAGCTGTTTTTT. This codes for CASSLTGGNTGELFF. The chain has TRBV11-2 and TRBJ2-2; TRBD1 matches 9 bases. The CDR3 is 15 amino acids. V was clipped by 3 bases and J by 1 base; unmatched bases: 0. Germline loops: CDR1 SGHAT, CDR2 FQNNGV.